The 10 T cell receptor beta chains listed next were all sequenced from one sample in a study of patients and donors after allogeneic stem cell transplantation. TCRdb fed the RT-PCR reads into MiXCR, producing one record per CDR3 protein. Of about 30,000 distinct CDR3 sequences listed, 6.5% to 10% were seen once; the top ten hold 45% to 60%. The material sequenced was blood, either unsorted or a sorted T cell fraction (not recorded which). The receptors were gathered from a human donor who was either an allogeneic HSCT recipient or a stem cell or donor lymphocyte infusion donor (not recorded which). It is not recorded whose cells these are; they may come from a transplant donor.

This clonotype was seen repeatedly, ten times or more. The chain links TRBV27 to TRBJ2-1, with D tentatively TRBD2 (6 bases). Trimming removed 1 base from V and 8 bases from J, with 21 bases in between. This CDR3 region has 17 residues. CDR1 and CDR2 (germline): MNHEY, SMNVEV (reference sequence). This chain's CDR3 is CASSLYVDGGVGDEQFF. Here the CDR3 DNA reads TGTGCCAGCAGTTTATATGTGGACGGGGGTGTGGGCGATGAGCAGTTCTTC.

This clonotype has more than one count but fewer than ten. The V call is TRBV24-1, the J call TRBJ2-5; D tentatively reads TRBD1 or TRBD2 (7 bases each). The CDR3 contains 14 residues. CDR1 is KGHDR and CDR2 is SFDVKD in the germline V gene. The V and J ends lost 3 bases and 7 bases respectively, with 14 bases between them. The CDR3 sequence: CATSDRSGGGTQYF. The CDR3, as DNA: TGTGCCACCAGTGATAGGTCAGGGGGGGGGACCCAGTACTTC.

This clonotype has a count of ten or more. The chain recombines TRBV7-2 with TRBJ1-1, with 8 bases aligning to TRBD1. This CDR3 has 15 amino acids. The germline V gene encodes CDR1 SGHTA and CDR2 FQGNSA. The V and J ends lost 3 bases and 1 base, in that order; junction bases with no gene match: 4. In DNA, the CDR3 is TGTGCCAGCAGCTTTACGGGGACAGGGAACACTGAAGCTTTCTTT. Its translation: CASSFTGTGNTEAFF.

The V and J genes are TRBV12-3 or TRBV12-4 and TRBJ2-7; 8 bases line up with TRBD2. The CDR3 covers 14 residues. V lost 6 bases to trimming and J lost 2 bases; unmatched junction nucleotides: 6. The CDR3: CASSPAAGAYEQYF. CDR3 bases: TGTGCCAGCAGCCCCGCAGCGGGGGCCTACGAGCAGTACTTC.

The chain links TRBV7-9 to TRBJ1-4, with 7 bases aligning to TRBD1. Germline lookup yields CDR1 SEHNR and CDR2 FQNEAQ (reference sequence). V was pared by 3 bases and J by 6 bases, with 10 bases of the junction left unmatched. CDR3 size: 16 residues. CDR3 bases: TGTGCCAGCAGCTTCCTTACAGGGGTCCGGGATGAAAAACTGTTTTTT. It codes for CASSFLTGVRDEKLFF.

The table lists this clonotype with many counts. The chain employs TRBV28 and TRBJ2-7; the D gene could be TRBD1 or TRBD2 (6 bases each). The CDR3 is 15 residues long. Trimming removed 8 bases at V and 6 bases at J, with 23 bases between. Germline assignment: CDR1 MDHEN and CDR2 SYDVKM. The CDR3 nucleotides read TGTGCCAGCTATCGGGGGCCACCTCCCTACGGCGAGCAGTACTTC. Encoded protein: CASYRGPPPYGEQYF.

In DNA, the CDR3 is TGTGCCAGCAGAACACTAGCGGGAGTTGGCTACGAGCAGTACTTC. It yields the protein CASRTLAGVGYEQYF. The V and J genes are TRBV27 and TRBJ2-7, with TRBD2 matching 11 bases. V lost 6 bases, J lost 3 bases, and 7 bases stayed unmatched. In germline, CDR1 is MNHEY, CDR2 SMNVEV (reference sequence). This CDR3 spans 15 amino acids.

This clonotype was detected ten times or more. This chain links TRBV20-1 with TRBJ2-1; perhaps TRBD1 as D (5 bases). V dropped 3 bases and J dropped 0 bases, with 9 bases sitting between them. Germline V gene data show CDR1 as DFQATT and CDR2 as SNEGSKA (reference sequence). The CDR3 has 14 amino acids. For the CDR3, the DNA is TGCAGTGCTAGTGGGGCAGTCTCCTACAATGAGCAGTTCTTC. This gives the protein CSASGAVSYNEQFF.

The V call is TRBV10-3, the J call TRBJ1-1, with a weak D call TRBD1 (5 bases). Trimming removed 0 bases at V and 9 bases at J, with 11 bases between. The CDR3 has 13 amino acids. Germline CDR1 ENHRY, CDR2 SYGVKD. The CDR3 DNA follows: TGTGCCATCAGTGAGTCTGGGACGGAACAAGCTTTCTTT. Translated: CAISESGTEQAFF.

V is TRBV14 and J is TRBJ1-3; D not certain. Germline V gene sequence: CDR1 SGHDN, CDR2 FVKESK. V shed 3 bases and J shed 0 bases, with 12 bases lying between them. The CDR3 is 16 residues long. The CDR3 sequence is CASSHWTDNSGNTIYF. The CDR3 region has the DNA TGTGCCAGCAGCCATTGGACCGATAACTCTGGAAACACCATATATTTT.